The clone carrying this T cell receptor beta chain was picked up a small number of times. The antigen is not known. The sample belongs to a study of T-cell memory formation after mild COVID-19. Germline V lookup: CDR1 MGHRA, CDR2 YSYEKL. Trimming at V came to 0 bases and at J to 4 bases, leaving 2 bases not matched to a gene. The length of the CDR3 is 14 residues. Constant-segment primers were used for 5'RACE, and the resulting TCR alpha and TCR beta cDNA libraries carried sample barcodes and UMIs. TCRdb reprocessed the 5' RACE reads with MiXCR, giving one entry per CDR3 protein. The sample holds 68,000 or so distinct CDR3 sequences, 16% seen once. Study conclusions and caveats: Contracting CD4+ clones were located mainly in CM and EM, and CD8+ clones in EMRA.

V gene TRBV4-1 combines with J gene TRBJ1-1; 7 bases are shared with TRBD1. Material for sequencing was PBMCs or a T cell subset sorted from them (not recorded which). The TCR sequence derives from an adult woman who had mild COVID-19 (a few samples of this study predate the infection). Cell type and time point are not known. The chain's CDR3 is CASSQDAGGTEAFF. The CDR3 DNA reads TGCGCCAGCAGCCAAGATGCAGGGGGCACTGAAGCTTTCTTT.